The rows below give T cell receptor beta chains drawn from one sample of a study of blood T cell repertoires in COVID-19. The repertoire was sequenced with immunoSEQ multiplex PCR; TCRdb's copy has only in-frame clones and lacks some. The data show 35,000 to 45,000 clones, over 75% seen once. Input material: peripheral blood. All receptors come from a human donor in a cohort sampled during active COVID-19. CDR3s include the opening cysteine and the closing phenylalanine or tryptophan. A D gene is named only where the DNA matches it firmly. Only some rows state a clone size, as once, few, many or a class for expanded clones.

J	size	V	D	CDR3	DNA
TRBJ2-2	NA	TRBV10-2	TRBD2	CASSLAGGPGELFF	TGCGCCAGCAGCTTAGCGGGGGGCCCCGGGGAGCTGTTTTTT
TRBJ1-1	NA	TRBV3-1/TRBV3-2	NA	CASSQAGNTEAFF	TGTGCCAGCAGCCAAGCGGGGAACACTGAAGCTTTCTTT
TRBJ2-2	NA	TRBV28	NA	CASSSTEMQLVAANTGELFF	TGTGCCAGCAGTTCGACCGAAATGCAACTAGTAGCGGCCAACACCGGGGAGCTGTTTTTT
TRBJ1-5	NA	TRBV2	NA	CASLGQLDGYQPQHF	TGTGCCAGCCTTGGACAGCTAGATGGATATCAGCCCCAGCATTTT
TRBJ1-4	NA	TRBV28	NA	CASSLQLQGANEKLFF	TGTGCCAGCAGTTTACAGTTACAGGGTGCTAATGAAAAACTGTTTTTT
TRBJ2-7	once	TRBV12-3/TRBV12-4	NA	CASSLWQREQYF	TGTGCCAGCAGTTTATGGCAGCGCGAGCAGTACTTC
TRBJ1-2	NA	TRBV6-5	TRBD1	CASRTGQWSGYTF	TGTGCCAGCAGGACGGGACAGTGGTCTGGCTACACCTTC
TRBJ2-3	once	TRBV20-1	NA	CSVYQTDTQYF	TGCAGTGTGTACCAGACAGATACGCAGTATTTT
TRBJ2-7	few	TRBV6-5	TRBD1	CATRDRGRGEQYF	TGTGCCACCCGAGACAGGGGGCGAGGTGAGCAGTACTTC
TRBJ1-3	NA	TRBV4-1	TRBD1	CASSQDQQGLGNTIYF	TGCGCCAGCAGCCAAGATCAACAGGGGTTAGGAAACACCATATATTTT
TRBJ1-5	NA	TRBV29-1	NA	CSVEESSNQPQHF	TGCAGCGTTGAGGAGTCCTCCAATCAGCCCCAGCATTTT
TRBJ2-3	NA	TRBV10-2	NA	CASSGSKESSTDTQYF	TGCGCCAGCAGTGGATCCAAGGAGTCTAGCACAGATACGCAGTATTTT
TRBJ2-3	NA	TRBV10-3	TRBD1	CAISESTGHADTQYF	TGTGCCATCAGTGAGTCGACAGGGCATGCAGATACGCAGTATTTT
TRBJ1-2	NA	TRBV18	TRBD1	CASSPRDSGYGYTF	TGTGCCAGCTCACCAAGGGACAGCGGCTATGGCTACACCTTC
TRBJ1-5	NA	TRBV19	NA	CACEQGRGNQPQHF	TGTGCCTGTGAACAGGGAAGAGGCAATCAGCCCCAGCATTTT
TRBJ2-5	NA	TRBV7-9	TRBD2	CASSPPGTSGGGTQYF	TGTGCCAGCAGCCCCCCCGGGACTAGCGGGGGAGGGACCCAGTACTTC
TRBJ2-2	once	TRBV6-6	TRBD1	CASSRQGSSTGELFF	TGTGCCAGCAGTCGACAGGGGTCTAGCACCGGGGAGCTGTTTTTT
TRBJ2-3	once	TRBV4-1	NA	CASSQVGTQYF	TGCGCCAGCAGCCAAGTCGGTACGCAGTATTTT
TRBJ1-1	NA	TRBV13	NA	CASSRVNTEAFF	TGTGCCAGCAGTCGGGTGAACACTGAAGCTTTCTTT
TRBJ2-2	NA	TRBV3-1/TRBV3-2	TRBD1	CASSHPRTGINTGELFF	TGTGCCAGCAGCCACCCCCGGACAGGAATCAACACCGGGGAGCTGTTTTTT
TRBJ2-3	NA	TRBV11-3	NA	CASSRGTDTQYF	TGTGCCAGCAGCCGGGGCACAGATACGCAGTATTTT
TRBJ2-7	NA	TRBV11-2	NA	CASSGGPTGTVYEQYF	TGTGCCAGCAGCGGCGGACCTACCGGGACTGTTTACGAGCAGTACTTC
TRBJ1-3	once	TRBV5-1	NA	CASSIPGEGNTIYF	TGCGCCAGCAGTATTCCAGGGGAAGGAAACACCATATATTTT
TRBJ1-1	NA	TRBV4-2	TRBD1	CATGGLNTEAFF	TGTGCCACAGGGGGCCTGAACACTGAAGCTTTCTTT
TRBJ2-2	NA	TRBV6-5	NA	CASSYDGDTGELFF	TGTGCCAGCAGTTACGACGGGGACACCGGGGAGCTGTTTTTT
TRBJ2-3	NA	TRBV4-2	NA	CASSQATLGATDTQYF	TGTGCCAGCAGCCAAGCGACTTTGGGGGCCACAGATACGCAGTATTTT